The 29 T cell receptor beta chains below were found in one sample sequenced in a study of neurological immune-mediated disorders. MiXCR was run by TCRdb on the 5' RACE reads, yielding one entry per CDR3 protein. The table records some 49,000 distinct CDR3 sequences, more than 8.5% of them present only once. As for time point: longitudinal time-point 1 (baseline). The material sequenced was PBMCs. The source of these receptors is a woman between 40 and 55 years old in good health.

This clonotype has only one observation. The chain is built from TRBV7-9 and TRBJ2-3, with D possibly matching TRBD1 (6 bases). From germline, CDR1 is SEHNR and CDR2 FQNEAQ (reference sequence). This CDR3 contains 15 residues. Trimming removed 3 bases from V and 2 bases from J, with 12 bases in between. CDR3 sequence reads: CASSLRTANTDTQYF. For the CDR3, the DNA is TGTGCCAGCAGCTTGAGGACAGCGAACACAGATACGCAGTATTTT.

This clonotype showed up many times. The J gene is TRBJ2-7, the V gene TRBV19; D might be TRBD2 (5 bases). Between the trimmed V and J ends, which lost 5 bases and 5 bases, there was a span of 19 bases. This CDR3 is 15 amino acids long. CDR1 and CDR2 from the germline V gene are LNHDA and SQIVND (reference sequence). The CDR3 sequence is CASSPPGLPVDEQYF. CDR3 in DNA: TGTGCCAGTAGTCCCCCTGGACTGCCCGTGGACGAGCAGTACTTC.

In this sample, this clonotype turned up many times. The rearrangement links TRBV7-2 to TRBJ2-6, with TRBD1 identical over 7 bases. The J segment lost 1 base and the V segment lost 2 bases, leaving 11 bases of the junction unmatched. CDR1 is SGHTA and CDR2 is FQGNSA in the germline V gene. The CDR3 has 19 residues. CDR3 in DNA: TGTGCCAGCAGCTTACGGGGAGACAGGGCCCTTTCTGGGGCCAACGTCCTGACTTTC. This codes for CASSLRGDRALSGANVLTF.

The chain uses TRBV6-1 and TRBJ2-7; TRBD2 aligns across 8 bases. The CDR3 consists of 15 residues. Germline assignment: CDR1 MNHNS and CDR2 SASEGT. The V segment lost 3 bases and the J segment 4 bases; nucleotides outside the gene matches: 8. CDR3 DNA: TGTGCCAGCAGTGACTTCAGCGGGAGAGGGTACGAGCAGTACTTC. This gives the protein CASSDFSGRGYEQYF.

Remarks on this clonotype: It may be a read error: a sequence one base away is much more abundant. CDR3 coding DNA: TGTGCCATCAGTTTGACAGGGTCGAACACTGAAGCTTTATTT. The encoded protein is CAISLTGSNTEALF. The chain links TRBV10-3 to TRBJ1-1; 7 nucleotides match TRBD1. CDR3 length equals 14 residues. CDR1 is ENHRY and CDR2 is SYGVKD in the germline V gene.

This clonotype was seen at least ten times. J is TRBJ2-3 and V is TRBV6-4; D possibly corresponds to TRBD2 (6 bases). Trimming cost V 0 bases and J 0 bases, with 10 bases left between them. Germline loops: CDR1 MRHNA, CDR2 SNTAGT. This CDR3 spans 16 amino acids. CDR3 residues: CASSDSATSSTDTQYF. As DNA, the CDR3 is TGTGCCAGCAGTGACTCCGCGACTAGTAGCACAGATACGCAGTATTTT.

This clonotype occurred many times. The chain employs TRBV6-2 or TRBV6-3 and TRBJ2-1; 7 bases align to TRBD2. With 4 bases clipped from V and 6 bases from J, the junction kept 6 bases outside the gene matches. The CDR3 runs to 14 residues. The germline V gene encodes CDR1 MNHEY and CDR2 SVGEGT. CDR3 nucleotides: TGTGCCAGCAGTTCGGCGGGAGCGGGCAATGAGCAGTTCTTC. It codes for CASSSAGAGNEQFF.

This clonotype occurred many times. J is TRBJ1-5 and V is TRBV18; no firm D call. From germline, CDR1 is KGHSH and CDR2 LQKENI. The CDR3 consists of 13 residues. V lost 0 bases and J lost 7, with 7 bases in between. The CDR3 reads CASSPPSGQPQHF. CDR3 in DNA: TGTGCCAGCTCACCACCGAGTGGGCAGCCCCAGCATTTT.

This clonotype was seen at least ten times. V is TRBV7-2 and J is TRBJ2-1; 11 bases match TRBD2. Germline V gene sequence: CDR1 SGHTA, CDR2 FQGNSA. This CDR3 has 16 residues. V lost 3 bases to trimming and J lost 2 bases; unmatched junction nucleotides: 3. CDR3 in amino acids: CASSFIAGGPYNEQFF. The CDR3 bases are TGTGCCAGCAGCTTTATAGCGGGAGGGCCCTACAATGAGCAGTTCTTC.

This clonotype was detected many times. V is TRBV6-1 and J is TRBJ2-7; D may correspond to TRBD1 or TRBD2 (6 bases each). Between the trimmed V and J ends, which lost 5 bases and 5 bases, there was a span of 16 bases. The CDR3 is made up of 14 amino acids. The germline gives CDR1 MNHNS, CDR2 SASEGT. In nucleotides, the CDR3 is TGTGCCAGCAGTTCTGCCTCAGGGGAGGACGAGCAGTACTTC. Its protein product is CASSSASGEDEQYF.

This clonotype was recorded many times. The J gene is TRBJ1-6, the V gene TRBV6-2 or TRBV6-3; tentative D call: TRBD1 (6 bases). V was clipped by 8 bases and J by 7 bases, with 15 bases between them. Germline V gene sequence: CDR1 MNHEY, CDR2 SVGEGT. The CDR3 contains 14 residues. CDR3 coding DNA: TGTGCCAGCGTAGGGGGGAATACCAATTCACCCCTCCACTTT. Encoded protein: CASVGGNTNSPLHF.

In its sample, this clonotype was seen many times. CDR3 DNA sequence: TGCAGCGTTGCTTTAGGGACTTCTCCCGGGGAGCTGTTTTTT. Its protein product is CSVALGTSPGELFF. The chain recombines TRBV29-1 with TRBJ2-2; tentatively, D is TRBD2 (6 bases). The germline CDR1 and CDR2 sequences are SQVTM and ANQGSEA. The length of the CDR3 is 14 residues. V gave up 4 bases and J gave up 6 bases, with 15 bases separating them.

This clonotype was observed many times. This chain connects TRBV6-5 to TRBJ2-5; no firm D call. The germline CDR1 and CDR2 sequences are MNHEY and SVGAGI. V shed 0 bases and J shed 2 bases, with 13 bases lying between them. The CDR3 is 16 residues long. CDR3 loop: CASSYSTPTVQETQYF. The CDR3 DNA reads TGTGCCAGCAGTTACTCGACCCCTACAGTACAAGAGACCCAGTACTTC.

Ten or more counts support this clonotype. The chain combines TRBV7-2 with TRBJ2-5; the D is unclear. The CDR3 contains 16 residues. Deletions cut 2 bases from V and 3 bases from J, with 16 bases between. The germline CDR1 and CDR2 sequences are SGHTA and FQGNSA. The CDR3 spells CASSLIVGRHEETQYF. CDR3 in DNA: TGTGCCAGCAGCTTAATCGTCGGCAGGCATGAAGAGACCCAGTACTTC. Full variable domain (missing parts from reference TRBV7-2 and TRBJ2-5): GAGVSQSPSNKVTEKGKDVELRCDPISGHTALYWYRQSLGQGLEFLIYFQGNSAPDKSGLPSDRFSAERTGGSVSTLTIQRTQQEDSAVYLCASSLIVGRHEETQYFGPGTRLLVL.

This clonotype has ten or more counts. The rearrangement links TRBV4-1 to TRBJ2-3, with 12 positions matching TRBD2. This CDR3 region has 16 residues. V trimming: 1 base; J trimming: 4 bases; junction bases outside the gene matches: 3. CDR1 is MGHRA, CDR2 YSYEKL, per germline. The CDR3 loop is CASSQASGGASDTQYF. In DNA form, the CDR3 reads TGCGCCAGCAGCCAAGCTAGCGGGGGGGCCTCAGATACGCAGTATTTT.

On this clonotype itself: Just one base apart from a much larger clone, this may be a read error. Without the conserved terminal phenylalanine or tryptophan, this CDR3 likely stems from a read error. This rearrangement joins TRBV20-1 to TRBJ2-1; possible D gene TRBD2, 6 bases. Between the trimmed V and J ends, which lost 0 bases and 4 bases, there was a span of 10 bases. Germline V CDR1 and CDR2: DFQATT, SNEGSKA (reference sequence). This CDR3 has 14 residues. CDR3 coding DNA: TGCAGTGCTAGAGATCTAGCGACTTACAATGAGCAGTTCTTA. This translates into CSARDLATYNEQFL.

This clonotype was found many times. The J gene is TRBJ2-1, the V gene TRBV7-8; 10 bases are shared with TRBD1. With V trimmed by 5 bases and J by 0 bases, 13 bases remained unmatched. The CDR3 runs to 19 residues. Germline V lookup: CDR1 SGHVS, CDR2 FQNEAQ. The CDR3 DNA reads as TGTGCCAGCAGCCTAGGCCGGGACAGGGGCCAGAGCTCCTACAATGAGCAGTTCTTC. This gives the protein CASSLGRDRGQSSYNEQFF. The entire variable domain, with the rest obtained from reference TRBV7-8 and TRBJ2-1, is as follows: GAGVSQSPRYKVAKRGQDVALRCDPISGHVSLFWYQQALGQGPEFLTYFQNEAQLDKSGLPSDRFFAERPEGSVSTLKIQRTQQEDSAVYLCASSLGRDRGQSSYNEQFFGPGTRLTVL.

There are many counts of this clonotype. V and J are TRBV11-3 and TRBJ2-1, with a tentative D call TRBD1 (5 bases). The CDR3 is made up of 13 amino acids. Germline lookup yields CDR1 SGHNT and CDR2 YENEEA. V was trimmed by 4 bases and J by 7 bases, leaving 11 bases between them. CDR3 residues: CASSSLQDNEQFF. CDR3 bases: TGTGCCAGCAGCTCACTACAGGATAATGAGCAGTTCTTC.

This clonotype was seen at least ten times. This sequence joins TRBV25-1 and TRBJ2-1; maybe TRBD1 (6 bases). Germline V gives CDR1 MGHDK, CDR2 SYGVNS. The CDR3 is made up of 15 amino acids. V lost 5 bases and J lost 7, with 18 bases in between. The CDR3 nucleotides are TGTGCCAGCAGTCCCAGTGACAGGTTTTCGAATGAGCAGTTCTTC. As protein: CASSPSDRFSNEQFF.

At least ten counts were recorded for this clonotype. The V and J genes are TRBV15 and TRBJ2-3; no definite D call. CDR1 LNHNV and CDR2 YYDKDF come from the germline V gene (reference sequence). The ends were cut back, 0 bases at V and 5 bases at J, with 18 bases in the middle. The CDR3 totals 17 residues. The CDR3 is CATSRESGPMVGDTQYF. The CDR3 DNA reads TGTGCCACCAGCAGAGAGTCAGGTCCAATGGTAGGAGATACGCAGTATTTT.

This clonotype was detected ten times or more. The chain carries TRBV20-1 and TRBJ2-1, with D uncertain. The CDR3 is 12 amino acids. Germline CDR1 and CDR2: DFQATT and SNEGSKA (reference sequence). Trimming took off 3 bases at V and 5 bases at J, with 8 bases between the two ends. CDR3 in DNA: TGCAGTGCTAGCCTTCCTGACAATGAGCAGTTCTTC. Amino acid sequence: CSASLPDNEQFF.

This clonotype was recorded many times. This sequence joins TRBV10-3 and TRBJ1-2, with 7 bases aligning to TRBD1. Germline assignment: CDR1 ENHRY and CDR2 SYGVKD. Trimming took 2 bases from V and 5 from J; bases not matched to a gene: 2. The CDR3 spans 13 residues. CDR3 sequence reads: CAISEPDRYGYTF. Written as DNA, the CDR3 is TGTGCCATCAGTGAGCCGGACAGGTATGGCTACACCTTC.

This clonotype was detected ten times or more. The gene calls are TRBV12-3 or TRBV12-4 and TRBJ2-1; perhaps TRBD2 as D (5 bases). The CDR3 consists of 11 residues. The ends were cut back, 3 bases at V and 13 bases at J, with 10 bases in the middle. CDR3 loop: CASSFGGSQFF. Written as DNA, the CDR3 is TGTGCCAGCAGTTTCGGTGGGAGCCAGTTCTTC.

The chain combines TRBV10-1 with TRBJ2-1; TRBD1 matches 7 bases. Looked up from germline, CDR1 is WNHNN and CDR2 is SYGVQD (reference sequence). CDR3 length equals 12 residues. V trimming: 4 bases; J trimming: 10 bases; junction bases outside the gene matches: 4. CDR3 sequence reads: CASSAGTEEQFF. For the CDR3, the DNA is TGCGCCAGCAGTGCAGGGACAGAGGAGCAGTTCTTC.

Concerning this clonotype itself: A read error may be the cause here, since a much bigger clone is one base away. The chain carries TRBV2 and TRBJ1-2, with 10 bases fitting TRBD1. CDR3 length: 18 residues. After removal of 6 bases from V and 0 bases from J, the junction contained 13 bases not matched to a gene. In germline, CDR1 is SNHLY, CDR2 FYNNEI. CDR3 in amino acids: CASSPYWDRGLANYGYTF. The CDR3 DNA reads as TGTGCCAGCAGCCCTTATTGGGACAGGGGACTCGCTAACTATGGCTACACCTTC.

Points on this clonotype: Being one base from a much bigger clone, this may be a read error. The chain carries TRBV20-1 and TRBJ2-5, with 9 nucleotides matching TRBD2. The germline V gene has CDR1 DFQATT and CDR2 SNEGSKA (reference sequence). This CDR3 has 16 residues. Here the CDR3 reads CSARDTLLTSGATLYF. The CDR3 DNA follows: TGCAGTGCTAGAGATACCCTCCTGACTAGCGGAGCGACCCTGTACTTC.

Remarks on this clonotype: Since a much larger clone is just one base distant, this may be a read error. The chain recombines TRBV6-5 with TRBJ1-1; D is ambiguous. The CDR3 contains 15 residues. Germline V gene lookup returns CDR1 MNHEY and CDR2 SVGAGI. The V end was cut by 6 bases, the J end by 1 base, with 15 bases between. The CDR3, as DNA: TGTGCCAGCAGCATTTCAAACTGGGGGAACACTGAAGCTTTCTTT. This gives the protein CASSISNWGNTEAFF.

At least ten counts were recorded for this clonotype. The chain couples TRBV7-8 to TRBJ2-5; 11 bases are a match to TRBD1. V was clipped by 4 bases and J by 5 bases; unmatched bases: 9. The length of the CDR3 is 16 residues. CDR1 is SGHVS, CDR2 FQNEAQ, per germline. CDR3 in DNA: TGTGCCAGCAGCTCCGGAGGGACAGGGGGAATGGAGACCCAGTACTTC. This codes for CASSSGGTGGMETQYF. Supplemented by reference TRBV7-8 and TRBJ2-5, the full variable domain reads GAGVSQSPRYKVAKRGQDVALRCDPISGHVSLFWYQQALGQGPEFLTYFQNEAQLDKSGLPSDRFFAERPEGSVSTLKIQRTQQEDSAVYLCASSSGGTGGMETQYFGPGTRLLVL.

Ten or more counts support this clonotype. The V gene is TRBV24-1, the J gene TRBJ1-2; D is ambiguous. The V gene lost 4 bases and the J gene lost 2 bases, with 10 bases spanning the gap. The CDR3 totals 14 residues. Germline CDR1 and CDR2: KGHDR and SFDVKD. In DNA, the CDR3 is TGTGCCACCAGTGAATCCACAGTAAACTATGGCTACACCTTC. This gives the protein CATSESTVNYGYTF.